The clone carrying this T cell receptor beta chain was seen at least ten times. As yet, its antigen is unknown. These data originate in a study of response to subunit inactivated influenza vaccine. Study results and limitations: Authors suggested each seasonal flu vaccination may recruit only limited numbers of new T cells.

TCRdb reprocessed the RT-PCR reads with MiXCR, giving one entry per CDR3 protein. The table records 550,000 to 800,000 distinct CDR3 sequences, approximately 13% of them present only once. The sequence came from a man aged 45-60 years who received an inactivated influenza vaccine. Material: PBMCs from blood, obtained roughly 2 weeks before vaccination.

CDR3 DNA sequence: TGCGCCAGCAGCTTGGGACTCTTAGCGGGCTCCTACAATGAGCAGTTCTTC. This gives the protein CASSLGLLAGSYNEQFF. V and J are TRBV5-1 and TRBJ2-1; 7 bases are shared with TRBD2. The V gene's germline CDR1 is SGHRS and CDR2 YFSETQ. This CDR3 is 17 amino acids long. J gave up 0 bases and V 0 bases, and 6 bases lay outside the gene matches. The whole variable domain, remainder taken from reference TRBV5-1 and TRBJ2-1, is KAGVTQTPRYLIKTRGQQVTLSCSPISGHRSVSWYQQTPGQGLQFLFEYFSETQRNKGNFPGRFSGRQFSNSRSEMNVSTLELGDSALYLCASSLGLLAGSYNEQFFGPGTRLTVL.